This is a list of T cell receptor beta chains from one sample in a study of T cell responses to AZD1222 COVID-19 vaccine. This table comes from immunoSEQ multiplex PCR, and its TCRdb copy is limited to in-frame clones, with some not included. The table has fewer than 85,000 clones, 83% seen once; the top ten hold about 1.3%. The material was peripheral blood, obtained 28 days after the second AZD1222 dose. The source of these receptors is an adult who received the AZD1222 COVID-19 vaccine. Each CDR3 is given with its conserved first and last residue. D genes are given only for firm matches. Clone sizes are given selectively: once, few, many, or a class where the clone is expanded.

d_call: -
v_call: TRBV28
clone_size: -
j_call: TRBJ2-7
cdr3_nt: TGTGCCAGCAGTTTAGGGTTTGGCGAAGGGAAAGGCTACGAGCAGTACTTC
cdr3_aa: CASSLGFGEGKGYEQYF

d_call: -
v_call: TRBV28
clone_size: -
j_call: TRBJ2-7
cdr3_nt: TGTGCCAGCAGTTTATTGGGGACTTCGGAAGAGCAGTACTTC
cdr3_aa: CASSLLGTSEEQYF

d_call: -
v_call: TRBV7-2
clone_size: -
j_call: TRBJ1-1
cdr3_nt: TGTGCCAGCAGCTTAGACCTTCGTTTATCGGGGACGAACACTGAAGCTTTCTTT
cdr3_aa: CASSLDLRLSGTNTEAFF

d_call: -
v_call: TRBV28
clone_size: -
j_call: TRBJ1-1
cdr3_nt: TGTGCCAGCAGTTTATCGGATTCTGAAGCTTTCTTT
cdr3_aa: CASSLSDSEAFF

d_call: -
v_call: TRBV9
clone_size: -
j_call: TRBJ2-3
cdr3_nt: TGTGCCAGCAGCGACCGACTAGAGAGTACGCAGTATTTT
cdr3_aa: CASSDRLESTQYF

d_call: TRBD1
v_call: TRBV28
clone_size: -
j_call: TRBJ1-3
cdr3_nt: TGTGCCACTGGGGGACAGGGGACCTTTGGAAACACCATATATTTT
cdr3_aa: CATGGQGTFGNTIYF

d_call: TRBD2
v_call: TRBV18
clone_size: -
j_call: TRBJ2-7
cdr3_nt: TGTGCCAGCTCACCCCAAGGCGGGGGGACCTACGAGCAGTACTTC
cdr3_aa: CASSPQGGGTYEQYF

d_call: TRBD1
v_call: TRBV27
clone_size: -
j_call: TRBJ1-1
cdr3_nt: TGTGCCAGCAGTAAGGGACAGGGGCTCCCGGCCACTGAAGCTTTCTTT
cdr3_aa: CASSKGQGLPATEAFF

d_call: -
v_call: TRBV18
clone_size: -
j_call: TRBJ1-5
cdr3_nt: TGTGCCAGCTCACCCTATGCGTCGGAAACTAGCAATCAGCCCCAGCATTTT
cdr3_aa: CASSPYASETSNQPQHF

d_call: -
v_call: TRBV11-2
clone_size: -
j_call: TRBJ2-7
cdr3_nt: TGTGCCAGCAGCTCCTTACAACACTCCTACGAGCAGTACTTC
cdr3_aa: CASSSLQHSYEQYF

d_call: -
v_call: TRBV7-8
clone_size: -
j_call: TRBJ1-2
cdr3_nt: TGTGCCAGCAGCTCGAGGGGGGGCGCGGATGGCTACACCTTC
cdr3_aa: CASSSRGGADGYTF

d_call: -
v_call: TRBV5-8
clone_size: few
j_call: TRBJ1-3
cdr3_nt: TGTGCCAGCAGCTTGAAGGGAAGGGCCCGAAACACCATATATTTT
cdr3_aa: CASSLKGRARNTIYF

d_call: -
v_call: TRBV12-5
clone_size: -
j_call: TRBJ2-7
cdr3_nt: TGTGCTAGTGGTTCCACTACCAGTCCCTACGAGCAGTACTTC
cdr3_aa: CASGSTTSPYEQYF

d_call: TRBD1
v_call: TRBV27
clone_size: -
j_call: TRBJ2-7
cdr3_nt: TGTGCCAGCAGTCTCGGGGCTCCGGGACAGGGCTACGAGCAGTACTTC
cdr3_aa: CASSLGAPGQGYEQYF

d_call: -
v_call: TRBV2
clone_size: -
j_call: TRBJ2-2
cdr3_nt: TGTGCCAGCACGAGGGGGGACCTCGGGGAGCTGTTTTTT
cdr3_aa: CASTRGDLGELFF

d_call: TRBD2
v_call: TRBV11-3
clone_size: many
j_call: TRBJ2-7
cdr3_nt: TGTGCCAGCAGTTCTGGGACTAGCGGGAGGGGATACGAGCAGTACTTC
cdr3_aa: CASSSGTSGRGYEQYF

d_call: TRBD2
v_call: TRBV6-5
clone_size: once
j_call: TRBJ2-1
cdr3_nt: TGTGCCAGCAGTTACTACGCTAGCGGATACAATGAGCAGTTCTTC
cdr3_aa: CASSYYASGYNEQFF

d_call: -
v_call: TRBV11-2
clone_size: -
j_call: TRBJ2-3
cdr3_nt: TGTGCCAGCAGCTTTTCCTTCGGGAGCCGCACAGATACGCAGTATTTT
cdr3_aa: CASSFSFGSRTDTQYF

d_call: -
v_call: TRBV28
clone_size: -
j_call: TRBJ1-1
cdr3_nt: TGTGCCAGCTCCGGGGGGGGGACTGAAGCTTTCTTT
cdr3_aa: CASSGGGTEAFF

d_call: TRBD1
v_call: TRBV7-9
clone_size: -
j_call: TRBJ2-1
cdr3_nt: TGTGCCAGCAGCCCTCTTAGGCAGGGGGCCTCCTACAATGAGCAGTTCTTC
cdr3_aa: CASSPLRQGASYNEQFF

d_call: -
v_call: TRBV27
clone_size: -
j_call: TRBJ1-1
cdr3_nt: TGTGCCAGCAGTTCCACGTCTGAAGCTTTCTTT
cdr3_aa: CASSSTSEAFF

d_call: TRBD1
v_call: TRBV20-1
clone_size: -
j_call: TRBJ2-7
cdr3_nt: TGCAGTGCTAGTAGACAGGGTGGGCGCTACGAGCAGTACTTC
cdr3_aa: CSASRQGGRYEQYF

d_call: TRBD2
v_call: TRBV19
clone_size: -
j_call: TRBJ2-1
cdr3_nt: TGTGCCAGTAGAGGGCGGGAGAGCTACAATGAGCAGTTCTTC
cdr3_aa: CASRGRESYNEQFF

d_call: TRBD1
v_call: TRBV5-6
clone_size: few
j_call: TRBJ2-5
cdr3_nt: TGTGCCAGCAGCCCATTCACTACAGGGGTAGGGGAGACCCAGTACTTC
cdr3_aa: CASSPFTTGVGETQYF

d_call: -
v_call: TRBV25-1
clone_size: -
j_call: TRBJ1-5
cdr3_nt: TGTGCCAGCAGTGATCTCAATCAGCCCCAGCATTTT
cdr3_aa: CASSDLNQPQHF

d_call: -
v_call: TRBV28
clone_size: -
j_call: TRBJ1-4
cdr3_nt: TGTGCCAGCAGTTTCGGGGTAAAACTGTTTTTT
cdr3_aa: CASSFGVKLFF

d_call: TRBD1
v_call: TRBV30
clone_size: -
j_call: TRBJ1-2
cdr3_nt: TGTGCCTGGAGCGCATCCAGACAGGGCGGGCAGGATGGCTACACCTTC
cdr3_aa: CAWSASRQGGQDGYTF

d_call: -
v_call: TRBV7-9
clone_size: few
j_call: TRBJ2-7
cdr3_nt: TGTGCCAGCAGCCCCAAGGCACTAGCACCTGAGGGGCGCTACGAGCAGTACTTC
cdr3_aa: CASSPKALAPEGRYEQYF

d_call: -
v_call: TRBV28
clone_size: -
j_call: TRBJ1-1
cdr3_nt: TGTGCCAGCAGCTTGGGGCTTGAAGCTTTCTTT
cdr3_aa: CASSLGLEAFF

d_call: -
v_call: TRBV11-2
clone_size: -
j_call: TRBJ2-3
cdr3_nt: TGTGCCAGCAGCTTAAGAGGGACACCTAGCACAGATACGCAGTATTTT
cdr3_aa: CASSLRGTPSTDTQYF

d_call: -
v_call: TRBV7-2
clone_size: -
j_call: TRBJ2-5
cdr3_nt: TGTGCCAGCAGCTTAGGGGCTTTACAAGAGACCCAGTACTTC
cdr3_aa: CASSLGALQETQYF

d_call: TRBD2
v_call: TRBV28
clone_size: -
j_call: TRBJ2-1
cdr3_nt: TGTGCCAGCAGTTTGGGGGGACTAGCGGGAGGGCTTGGTGAGCAGTTCTTC
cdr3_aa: CASSLGGLAGGLGEQFF

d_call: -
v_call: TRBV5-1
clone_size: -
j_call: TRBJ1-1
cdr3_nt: TGCGCCAGCAGCCTGGAGCGCCCGAACACTGAAGCTTTCTTT
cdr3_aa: CASSLERPNTEAFF

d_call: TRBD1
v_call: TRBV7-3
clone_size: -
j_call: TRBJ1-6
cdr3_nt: TGTGCCAGCAGCTCTACCGGGACAGAGGGTTCACCCCTCCACTTT
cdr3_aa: CASSSTGTEGSPLHF

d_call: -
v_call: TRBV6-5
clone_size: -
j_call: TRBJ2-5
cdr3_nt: TGTGCCAGCAGCCGGAGTGGGACCCAGTACTTC
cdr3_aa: CASSRSGTQYF

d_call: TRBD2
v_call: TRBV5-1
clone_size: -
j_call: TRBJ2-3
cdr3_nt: TGCGCCAGCACCAAAGGATCTGGGGCTAGGACTAGCGGGAACCCCCCCCCAGATACGCAGTATTTT
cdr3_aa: CASTKGSGARTSGNPPPDTQYF

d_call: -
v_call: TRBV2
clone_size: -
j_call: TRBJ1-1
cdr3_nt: TGTGCCAGCACTCTTTCAGGGATAAGAAACACTGAAGCTTTCTTT
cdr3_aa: CASTLSGIRNTEAFF

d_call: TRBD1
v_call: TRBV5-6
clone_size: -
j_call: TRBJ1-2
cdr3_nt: TGTGCCAGCAGCTTGCGGCCAGGGGGCTATGGCTACACCTTC
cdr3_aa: CASSLRPGGYGYTF

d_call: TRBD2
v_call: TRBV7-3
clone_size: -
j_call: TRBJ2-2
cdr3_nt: TGTGCCAGCAGCAATAGCGGGAGGGACACCGGGGAGCTGTTTTTT
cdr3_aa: CASSNSGRDTGELFF

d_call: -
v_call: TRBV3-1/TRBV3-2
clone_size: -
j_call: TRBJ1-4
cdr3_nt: TGTGCCAGCAGCATATCCGGGGGAAAACTGTTTTTT
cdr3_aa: CASSISGGKLFF

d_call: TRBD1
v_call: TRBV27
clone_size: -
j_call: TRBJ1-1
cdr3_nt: TGTGCCAGCAGTCCTTGGACAGGGTCGAACACTGAAGCTTTCTTT
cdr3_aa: CASSPWTGSNTEAFF

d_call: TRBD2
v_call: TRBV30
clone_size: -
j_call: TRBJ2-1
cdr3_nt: TGTGCCTGGAGTTCCGGACTAGGGCGGTTCAATGAGCAGTTCTTC
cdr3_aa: CAWSSGLGRFNEQFF

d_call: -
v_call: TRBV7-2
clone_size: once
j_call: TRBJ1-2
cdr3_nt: TGTGCCAGCAGCTTAGCGCTGGGAGGGCTCGGCTACACCTTC
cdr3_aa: CASSLALGGLGYTF

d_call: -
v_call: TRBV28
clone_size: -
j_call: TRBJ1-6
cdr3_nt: TGTGCCAGCAGTTCGACAGCTAACTCACCCCTCCACTTT
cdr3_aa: CASSSTANSPLHF

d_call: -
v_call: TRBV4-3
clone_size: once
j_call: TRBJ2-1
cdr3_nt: TGCGCCAGCAGCCAAGTTCAGGGACTCTTGCAGTTCTTC
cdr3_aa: CASSQVQGLLQFF

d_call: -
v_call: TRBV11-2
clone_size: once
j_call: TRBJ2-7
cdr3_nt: TGTGCCAGCAGCCGAGCAAGGGCGGGGCTCGCCTACGAGCAGTACTTC
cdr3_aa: CASSRARAGLAYEQYF

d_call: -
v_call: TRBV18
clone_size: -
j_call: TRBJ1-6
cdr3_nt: TGTGCCAGCTCACCACTTCCCAGCGGTACCCACGCGACACCCCTCCACTTT
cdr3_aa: CASSPLPSGTHATPLHF

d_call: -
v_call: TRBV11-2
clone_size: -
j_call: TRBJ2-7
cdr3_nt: TGTGCCAGCAGCTTAGATTCAGGGGACGAGCAGTACTTC
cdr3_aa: CASSLDSGDEQYF

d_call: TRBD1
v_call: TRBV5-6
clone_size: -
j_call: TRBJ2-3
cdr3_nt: TGTGCCAGCAGCAGGGGGACAGCCACAGATACGCAGTATTTT
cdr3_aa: CASSRGTATDTQYF

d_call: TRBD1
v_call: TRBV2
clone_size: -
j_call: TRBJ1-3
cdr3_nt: TGTGCCAGCCGCACAGGGGGTTCCTACTACACCATATATTTT
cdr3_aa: CASRTGGSYYTIYF